This passage covers 17 T cell receptor beta chains from one sample sequenced in a study of T cell responses to AZD1222 COVID-19 vaccine. Profiled with immunoSEQ multiplex PCR; TCRdb holds only in-frame clones, not every one. Of about 89,000 clones listed, over 75% are singletons. The material was peripheral blood, obtained 28 days after the second AZD1222 dose. These receptors all come from an adult who received the AZD1222 COVID-19 vaccine.

The V gene is TRBV3-1 (or the pseudogene TRBV3-2), the J gene TRBJ1-3, with 7 bases identical to TRBD1. V lost 4 bases and J lost 1; bases outside the gene matches: 10. The CDR3 runs 17 residues. Germline CDR1 and CDR2: LGHDT and YNNKEL (reference sequence). The CDR3 loop is CASSPPGQSLSGNTIYF. For the CDR3, the DNA is TGTGCCAGCAGCCCGCCGGGACAGTCTTTATCTGGAAACACCATATATTTT.

This sequence joins TRBV7-9 and TRBJ2-7; no reliable D call. The CDR3 sequence is 12 residues long. Germline V lookup: CDR1 SEHNR, CDR2 FQNEAQ (reference sequence). The V gene lost 2 bases and the J gene lost 5 bases, with 7 bases spanning the gap. This chain's CDR3 is CASSLTLDEQYF. CDR3 coding DNA: TGTGCCAGCAGCTTAACTCTTGACGAGCAGTACTTC.

The chain recombines TRBV11-2 with TRBJ2-4; 10 bases line up with TRBD2. CDR3 length: 15 residues. In germline, CDR1 is SGHAT, CDR2 FQNNGV. J gave up 6 bases and V 5 bases, and 7 bases lay outside the gene matches. The CDR3 spells CASSPQAGGPNIQYF. The CDR3, as DNA: TGTGCCAGCAGCCCACAAGCGGGGGGGCCAAACATTCAGTACTTC.

This chain joins TRBV2 and TRBJ2-2; maybe TRBD1 (5 bases). The V end lost 6 bases, the J end lost 0 bases, and 11 bases lay between the germline ends. Per the germline V gene, CDR1 is SNHLY and CDR2 is FYNNEI. The CDR3 totals 15 residues. The CDR3 nucleotides are TGTGCCAGCAGATATGACAGCGCGAACACCGGGGAGCTGTTTTTT. Residues: CASRYDSANTGELFF.

The V call is TRBV6-6, the J call TRBJ2-5, with D maybe TRBD2 (5 bases). Trimming stripped 0 bases from V and 3 bases from J, with 8 bases between. This CDR3 spans 14 amino acids. In germline, CDR1 is MNHNY, CDR2 SVGAGI (reference sequence). CDR3 bases: TGTGCCAGCAGTTACTCAGGACTGAAAGAGACCCAGTACTTC. Translation: CASSYSGLKETQYF.

This chain links TRBV2 with TRBJ2-7; D not certain. V lost 7 bases and J lost 6, with 13 bases in between. The germline gives CDR1 SNHLY, CDR2 FYNNEI. This CDR3 comprises 12 residues. The CDR3 DNA is TGTGCCAGCAACATCCGCTCTGCCGAGCAGTACTTC. As protein: CASNIRSAEQYF.

The chain links TRBV14 to TRBJ1-2, with D possibly being TRBD1 (5 bases). The CDR3 consists of 15 residues. Germline values: CDR1 SGHDN, CDR2 FVKESK. The V gene lost 5 bases and the J gene lost 0 bases, with 13 bases spanning the gap. The CDR3 DNA reads TGTGCCAGCAGCAGACGGGACCGAGCTAACTATGGCTACACCTTC. Amino acid sequence: CASSRRDRANYGYTF.

The chain joins TRBV3-1 (or the pseudogene TRBV3-2) to TRBJ1-6, with D unclear. Per the germline V gene, CDR1 is LGHDT and CDR2 is YNNKEL (reference sequence). This CDR3 contains 12 residues. The V end lost 4 bases, the J end lost 8 bases, and 6 bases lay between the germline ends. CDR3 amino acids: CASSRNDSPLHF. CDR3 DNA sequence: TGTGCCAGCAGCCGGAATGATTCACCCCTCCACTTT.

The J gene is TRBJ2-1, the V gene TRBV28; 13 nucleotides agree with TRBD2. CDR3 length: 15 residues. Unmatched junction bases numbered 1, after V lost 6 bases and J lost 2 bases. CDR1 MDHEN and CDR2 SYDVKM come from the germline V gene. Here the CDR3 reads CASRLAGGTYNEQFF. For the CDR3, the DNA is TGTGCCAGCAGACTAGCGGGGGGGACCTACAATGAGCAGTTCTTC.

V and J are TRBV6-5 and TRBJ2-5; D gene uncertain. Trimming shortened V by 3 bases and J by 5 bases, and 10 bases separated the two germline ends. The CDR3 sequence is 13 residues long. The germline CDR1 and CDR2 sequences are MNHEY and SVGAGI. The CDR3 DNA sequence: TGTGCCAGCAGTTATGATTATACGGAGACCCAGTACTTC. Its protein is CASSYDYTETQYF.

V usage is TRBV27 and J usage is TRBJ1-5, with D maybe TRBD1 (6 bases). Trimming pared 8 bases from V and 5 bases from J, leaving 16 bases between. The germline CDR1 and CDR2 sequences are MNHEY and SMNVEV (reference sequence). The CDR3 runs 14 residues. The chain's CDR3 is CASGVRDKYQPQHF. Written as DNA, the CDR3 is TGTGCCAGCGGAGTTAGGGACAAATATCAGCCCCAGCATTTT.

J is TRBJ1-5 and V is TRBV20-1; tentative D call: TRBD1 (6 bases). Trimming removed 3 bases at V and 0 bases at J, with 21 bases between. The CDR3 has 18 residues. The germline V gene has CDR1 DFQATT and CDR2 SNEGSKA (reference sequence). CDR3 residues: CSASHPGHQLYSNQPQHF. The CDR3 DNA reads as TGCAGTGCTAGTCATCCGGGACACCAACTGTATAGCAATCAGCCCCAGCATTTT.

This clone was recorded once. The chain joins TRBV3-1 (or the pseudogene TRBV3-2) to TRBJ2-7; possible D gene TRBD1, 6 bases. CDR1 is LGHDT and CDR2 is YNNKEL in the germline V gene (reference sequence). The CDR3 has 15 residues. Trimming pared 1 base from V and 6 bases from J, leaving 16 bases between. For the CDR3, the DNA is TGTGCCAGCAGCCAAGGGGGGTCAGGGGCTTCCGAGCAGTACTTC. Amino acid sequence: CASSQGGSGASEQYF.

This sequence joins TRBV19 and TRBJ1-2, with D possibly TRBD1 on 5 matching bases. V shed 8 bases and J shed 10 bases, with 11 bases lying between them. Germline CDR1 and CDR2: LNHDA and SQIVND (reference sequence). CDR3 length: 10 residues. CDR3 DNA sequence: TGTGCCAGTGGGTTGGGGGACTACACCTTC. It codes for CASGLGDYTF.

This chain joins TRBV4-1 and TRBJ1-1, with no clear D. In germline, CDR1 is MGHRA, CDR2 YSYEKL. Trimming pared 0 bases from V and 3 bases from J, leaving 14 bases between. The CDR3 has 16 residues. DNA for the CDR3: TGCGCCAGCAGCCAAGAACCAGGAAGGACGTACACTGAAGCTTTCTTT. Amino acids: CASSQEPGRTYTEAFF.

The V and J genes are TRBV3-1 (or the pseudogene TRBV3-2) and TRBJ1-2, with a possible D match to TRBD1 (5 bases). With 4 bases removed from V and 4 bases from J, the gap between germline ends came to 13 bases. This CDR3 has 14 amino acids. Germline V CDR1 and CDR2: LGHDT, YNNKEL (reference sequence). The DNA for the CDR3 is TGTGCCAGCAGCCTCACGGGAGGGACCTATGGCTACACCTTC. Translated, it gives CASSLTGGTYGYTF.

The rearrangement links TRBV19 to TRBJ1-1, with D unclear. CDR3 length: 11 amino acids. Trimming took off 9 bases at V and 5 bases at J, with 10 bases between the two ends. Germline assignment: CDR1 LNHDA and CDR2 SQIVND (reference sequence). Written as DNA, the CDR3 is TGTGCCAGCCGTCGGGGTACTGAAGCTTTCTTT. This codes for CASRRGTEAFF.